This T cell receptor (beta chain) was captured in a study of cytomegalovirus exposure and HLA in healthy donors. The PCR ran on 60 Vbeta and 13 Jbeta primers. Method: immunoSEQ multiplex PCR; TCRdb's copy keeps in-frame clones and lacks some. This sample yields some 150,000 clones, of which about 75% are seen a single time; approximately 1.4% belongs to the top ten. Looked up from germline, CDR1 is SGHTA and CDR2 is FQGNSA. The ends lost 3 bases at V and 12 bases at J; junction bases unmatched: 5. The CDR3 length is 12 residues. This chain uses TRBV7-2 with TRBJ2-3; 8 bases match TRBD2. Source material: PBMCs. The receptor comes from a woman in her forties in good health and CMV-seronegative. The CDR3 nucleotides read TGTGCCAGCAGCTTTGGACTAGCAGCACAGTATTTT. It encodes CASSFGLAAQYF. Variable domain in full (rest from reference TRBV7-2 and TRBJ2-3): GAGVSQSPSNKVTEKGKDVELRCDPISGHTALYWYRQSLGQGLEFLIYFQGNSAPDKSGLPSDRFSAERTGGSVSTLTIQRTQQEDSAVYLCASSFGLAAQYFGPGTRLTVL.